These 27 T cell receptor beta chains share one sample of origin, sequenced in a study of radiotherapy plus CTLA-4 blockade in lung cancer. The data were produced by immunoSEQ multiplex PCR, yet TCRdb's version contains in-frame clones alone and is incomplete. This sample has 95,000 to 150,000 clones; 85% to 90% occur once, and the top ten carry approximately 6.6%. The starting material was peripheral blood, obtained from a patient treated with radiotherapy plus ipilimumab. Receptors were obtained from a human donor with non-small cell lung cancer that progressed on radiotherapy plus ipilimumab.

This clone was detected once. The chain combines TRBV18 with TRBJ1-6; D unclear. The CDR3 has 14 amino acids. The V gene's germline CDR1 is KGHSH and CDR2 LQKENI. With 4 bases removed from V and 4 bases from J, the gap between germline ends came to 8 bases. For the CDR3, the DNA is TGTGCCAGCTCACATGCAGGTTATAATTCACCCCTCCACTTT. It yields the protein CASSHAGYNSPLHF. The full variable domain, with the rest looked up from reference TRBV18 and TRBJ1-6, is NAGVMQNPRHLVRRRGQEARLRCSPMKGHSHVYWYRQLPEEGLKFMVYLQKENIIDESGMPKERFSAEFPKEGPSILRIQQVVRGDSAAYFCASSHAGYNSPLHFGNGTRLTVT.

This sequence joins TRBV7-9 and TRBJ2-7; 10 bases align to TRBD1. The ends lost 3 bases at V and 11 bases at J; junction bases unmatched: 4. This CDR3 has 12 amino acids. The V gene's germline CDR1 is SEHNR and CDR2 FQNEAQ (reference sequence). CDR3 nucleotides: TGTGCCAGCAGCTTGATGACAGGGGGCAAGTACTTC. Translation: CASSLMTGGKYF.

On this clone: One end of the junction varies from germline; a read error may be responsible. This CDR3 is also generated by other DNA sequences in the sample. The chain recombines TRBV27 with TRBJ2-3; tentatively, D is TRBD1 (5 bases). Germline V CDR1 and CDR2: MNHEY, SMNVEV (reference sequence). The CDR3 sequence is 16 residues long. CDR3 residues: CASRGLGLPFTDTQYF. The CDR3 bases are TGTGCCAGCAGGGGCTTGGGGCTGCCATTCACAGATACGCAATATTTT.

This chain uses TRBV18 with TRBJ2-7, with 11 bases aligning to TRBD2. V was pared by 0 bases and J by 2 bases, with 18 bases of the junction left unmatched. From germline, CDR1 is KGHSH and CDR2 LQKENI. CDR3 length: 21 residues. CDR3 loop: CASSPPGASGRSGPLPYEQYF. Written as DNA, the CDR3 is TGTGCCAGCTCACCACCGGGGGCTAGCGGGAGGTCCGGCCCCCTCCCCTACGAGCAGTACTTC.

The rearrangement joins TRBV5-1 to TRBJ2-7; D might be TRBD1 or TRBD2, each matching 6 bases. This CDR3 spans 15 amino acids. Germline loops: CDR1 SGHRS, CDR2 YFSETQ. Deletions cut 0 bases from V and 6 bases from J, with 16 bases between. Here the CDR3 reads CASSLEGGPGREQYF. For the CDR3, the DNA is TGCGCCAGCAGCTTGGAGGGGGGCCCCGGACGCGAGCAGTACTTC.

This clone was detected only a few times. The V gene is TRBV5-6, the J gene TRBJ1-5; a possible D gene is TRBD1 (6 bases). Trimming took 5 bases from V and 10 from J, leaving 22 bases between them. Germline CDR1 is SGHDT and CDR2 is YYEEEE. The CDR3 has 15 amino acids. CDR3 protein: CASSTRGGPGGPQHF. As DNA, the CDR3 is TGTGCCAGCAGTACCCGGGGGGGGCCGGGGGGTCCCCAGCATTTT.

The chain employs TRBV19 and TRBJ2-7; 13 nucleotides line up with TRBD2. This CDR3 has 16 amino acids. The V and J ends lost 2 bases and 4 bases, in that order; junction bases with no gene match: 5. Germline V gene data show CDR1 as LNHDA and CDR2 as SQIVND (reference sequence). CDR3 DNA: TGTGCCAGTAGTATATACGGACTAGCGGGAGTGTACGAGCAGTACTTC. Protein: CASSIYGLAGVYEQYF.

To note about this clone: This specimen includes other DNA sequences encoding the same CDR3. The V call is TRBV2, the J call TRBJ1-1, with 7 bases fitting TRBD1. With V trimmed by 6 bases and J by 1 base, 2 bases remained unmatched. Germline V gene data show CDR1 as SNHLY and CDR2 as FYNNEI. This CDR3 region has 13 residues. The CDR3 DNA reads TGTGCCAGCAGCCGACAGGGGAACACTGAAGCTTTCTTT. Protein sequence: CASSRQGNTEAFF.

The V call is TRBV5-1, the J call TRBJ2-7; perhaps D is TRBD1 or TRBD2 (6 bases each). This CDR3 has 15 amino acids. The V gene lost 1 base and the J gene lost 3 bases, with 14 bases spanning the gap. Germline CDR1 and CDR2: SGHRS and YFSETQ. The CDR3 DNA reads TGCGCCAGCAGCTTGTCTCAAGAGGGGGGCTACGAGCAGTACTTC. Protein sequence: CASSLSQEGGYEQYF.

The chain employs TRBV11-3 and TRBJ2-2; 7 bases match TRBD2. Germline V gives CDR1 SGHNT, CDR2 YENEEA. Unmatched junction bases numbered 7, after V lost 5 bases and J lost 7 bases. CDR3 length: 14 residues. CDR3 residues: CASSPRTRGGELFF. The CDR3 DNA follows: TGTGCCAGCAGCCCGAGGACTAGGGGCGGGGAGCTGTTTTTT.

J is TRBJ1-2 and V is TRBV5-1; unclear D gene. CDR3 length equals 13 residues. Deletions cut 5 bases from V and 8 bases from J, with 16 bases between. Germline V gene sequence: CDR1 SGHRS, CDR2 YFSETQ. The CDR3 loop reads CASSNNGEMGYTF. Written as DNA, the CDR3 is TGCGCCAGCAGTAATAACGGAGAGATGGGCTACACCTTC.

This rearrangement joins TRBV9 to TRBJ2-2; 11 positions match TRBD2. The CDR3 consists of 18 residues. CDR1 SGDLS and CDR2 YYNGEE come from the germline V gene. Trimming at V came to 4 bases and at J to 1 base, leaving 9 bases not matched to a gene. CDR3 in amino acids: CASSILAGAFVNTGELFF. The CDR3 DNA follows: TGTGCCAGCAGCATACTAGCGGGAGCGTTTGTGAACACCGGGGAGCTGTTTTTT.

This clone was counted once. The chain combines TRBV5-1 with TRBJ2-5; TRBD2 matches 14 bases. Germline assignment: CDR1 SGHRS and CDR2 YFSETQ. This CDR3 region has 15 residues. V lost 4 bases, J lost 4 bases, and 3 bases stayed unmatched. CDR3 in DNA: TGCGCCAGCAGCCAGGGACTAGCGGGAGTAGAGACCCAGTACTTC. This codes for CASSQGLAGVETQYF.

The chain employs TRBV7-9 and TRBJ2-5; tentatively, D is TRBD1 or TRBD2 (6 bases each). This CDR3 is 14 amino acids long. Trimming took 6 bases from V and 5 from J, leaving 16 bases between them. The V gene's germline CDR1 is SEHNR and CDR2 FQNEAQ (reference sequence). CDR3 loop: CASSSRGRGETQYF. CDR3 bases: TGTGCCAGCAGTTCTCGGGGGCGCGGGGAGACCCAGTACTTC.

This clone has just a few counts. This rearrangement joins TRBV7-9 to TRBJ1-2; D is perhaps TRBD1 (5 bases). This CDR3 comprises 13 residues. The V end lost 4 bases, the J end lost 4 bases, and 10 bases lay between the germline ends. Germline values: CDR1 SEHNR, CDR2 FQNEAQ (reference sequence). CDR3: CASSSGTAYGYTF. The CDR3 nucleotides read TGTGCCAGCAGCTCCGGGACCGCCTATGGCTACACCTTC.

This sequence joins TRBV25-1 and TRBJ2-1; D assignment may be TRBD1 or TRBD2 (5 bases each). Trimming pared 5 bases from V and 7 bases from J, leaving 12 bases between. Germline loops: CDR1 MGHDK, CDR2 SYGVNS. This CDR3 has 13 amino acids. For the CDR3, the DNA is TGTGCCAGCAGTTTGGGGGTGGGTAATGAGCAGTTCTTC. This gives the protein CASSLGVGNEQFF.

This clone appeared a single time. The conserved final phenylalanine or tryptophan is absent from the CDR3, which likely points to a read error. The V call is TRBV2, the J call TRBJ2-7; D possibly matches TRBD1 or TRBD2 (7 bases each). The germline V gene has CDR1 SNHLY and CDR2 FYNNEI. V was trimmed by 7 bases and J by 1 base, leaving 17 bases between them. This CDR3 contains 15 residues. In DNA form, the CDR3 reads TGTGCCAGCACCTCCTCGGGGGGACAGTCCTACGAGCAGTACCTC. It yields the protein CASTSSGGQSYEQYL.

The V and J genes are TRBV2 and TRBJ2-7; tentatively, D is TRBD1 (5 bases). This CDR3 is built from 14 residues. From germline, CDR1 is SNHLY and CDR2 FYNNEI. Trimming removed 5 bases at V and 6 bases at J, with 17 bases between. The CDR3 protein is CASSKNNQGSEQYF. DNA for the CDR3: TGTGCCAGCAGTAAAAATAACCAGGGTTCCGAGCAGTACTTC.

Regarding this clone: This likely comes from a read error, as the CDR3 has no conserved phenylalanine or tryptophan at its end. The limits of the CDR3 on the DNA are not certain, so only TCRdb's listed CDR3 is given. This chain connects TRBV6-1 to TRBJ2-7. 14 amino acids form the CDR3, both terminal residues included. CDR1 is MNHNS and CDR2 is SASEGT in the germline V gene. CDR3 residues: CASRPSESGALVST.

This chain joins TRBV7-6 and TRBJ1-1; no firm D call. The germline V gene has CDR1 SGHVS and CDR2 FNYEAQ. With 5 bases removed from V and 6 bases from J, the gap between germline ends came to 13 bases. This CDR3 has 13 amino acids. The CDR3 DNA follows: TGTGCCAGCAGCCCCACTTTGGTGGCTGAAGCTTTCTTT. It translates to CASSPTLVAEAFF.

The V call is TRBV5-6, the J call TRBJ1-2; maybe TRBD1 (5 bases). Trimming shortened V by 4 bases and J by 0 bases, and 13 bases separated the two germline ends. The CDR3 extends over 15 amino acids. CDR1 SGHDT and CDR2 YYEEEE come from the germline V gene. CDR3 protein: CASSRGDGANYGYTF. Written as DNA, the CDR3 is TGTGCCAGCAGCCGCGGGGACGGAGCTAACTATGGCTACACCTTC. Filled out from reference TRBV5-6 and TRBJ1-2, the complete variable domain reads DAGVTQSPTHLIKTRGQQVTLRCSPKSGHDTVSWYQQALGQGPQFIFQYYEEEERQRGNFPDRFSGHQFPNYSSELNVNALLLGDSALYLCASSRGDGANYGYTFGSGTRLTVV.

J is TRBJ2-7 and V is TRBV29-1; the match to TRBD1 covers 12 bases. CDR1 and CDR2 (germline): SQVTM, ANQGSEA. The CDR3 consists of 12 residues. The J segment lost 6 bases and the V segment lost 7 bases, leaving 4 bases of the junction unmatched. DNA of the CDR3: TGCAGCGCTAGGGACAGGGGGCTCGAGCAGTACTTC. The encoded protein is CSARDRGLEQYF.

This clone was seen more than once but under ten times. This rearrangement joins TRBV5-4 to TRBJ1-2; D is possibly TRBD1 (5 bases). CDR1 SGHNT and CDR2 YYREEE come from the germline V gene (reference sequence). The CDR3 covers 14 residues. Trimming pared 2 bases from V and 2 bases from J, leaving 10 bases between. This CDR3 is CASSFTTGNYGYTF. The CDR3 region has the DNA TGTGCCAGCAGCTTCACCACAGGCAACTATGGCTACACCTTC. The full variable domain, its missing parts supplied by reference TRBV5-4 and TRBJ1-2, is ETGVTQSPTHLIKTRGQQVTLRCSSQSGHNTVSWYQQALGQGPQFIFQYYREEENGRGNFPPRFSGLQFPNYSSELNVNALELDDSALYLCASSFTTGNYGYTFGSGTRLTVV.

This sequence joins TRBV5-5 and TRBJ1-1; the match to TRBD1 covers 8 bases. There are 14 residues in the CDR3. Looked up from germline, CDR1 is SGHKS and CDR2 is YYEKEE (reference sequence). The V segment lost 2 bases and the J segment 3 bases; nucleotides outside the gene matches: 3. CDR3 sequence reads: CASSFGQGDTEAFF. For the CDR3, the DNA is TGTGCCAGCAGCTTCGGACAGGGCGACACTGAAGCTTTCTTT. Drawing the rest from reference TRBV5-5 and TRBJ1-1, the complete variable domain is DAGVTQSPTHLIKTRGQQVTLRCSPISGHKSVSWYQQVLGQGPQFIFQYYEKEERGRGNFPDRFSARQFPNYSSELNVNALLLGDSALYLCASSFGQGDTEAFFGQGTRLTVV.

The chain couples TRBV27 to TRBJ1-2; TRBD1 matches 7 bases. The CDR3 runs 14 residues. Trimming took 2 bases from V and 7 from J; bases not matched to a gene: 7. Germline V gene sequence: CDR1 MNHEY, CDR2 SMNVEV (reference sequence). The CDR3 DNA follows: TGTGCCAGCAGTTTAAAGACAGGGTCTCCTGGCTACACCTTC. Amino acids: CASSLKTGSPGYTF.

The V gene is TRBV7-8, the J gene TRBJ2-3, with 12 bases that match TRBD2. CDR1 is SGHVS and CDR2 is FQNEAQ in the germline V gene. V was pared by 10 bases and J by 7 bases, with 9 bases of the junction left unmatched. The CDR3 runs 14 residues. CDR3 amino acids: CATQTSGSVNTQYF. In nucleotides, the CDR3 is TGTGCCACCCAGACTAGCGGGAGTGTGAATACGCAGTATTTT. Combining the CDR3 with reference TRBV7-8 and TRBJ2-3 gives the whole variable domain GAGVSQSPRYKVAKRGQDVALRCDPISGHVSLFWYQQALGQGPEFLTYFQNEAQLDKSGLPSDRFFAERPEGSVSTLKIQRTQQEDSAVYLCATQTSGSVNTQYFGPGTRLTVL.

This rearrangement joins TRBV7-8 to TRBJ2-3; D uncertain. CDR1 and CDR2 (germline): SGHVS, FQNEAQ. Trimming left V 3 bases short and J 0 bases short, with 10 bases between. The CDR3 covers 15 residues. CDR3 nucleotide sequence: TGTGCCAGCAGCTTTTCCCTCTATAGCACAGATACGCAGTATTTT. Amino acid sequence: CASSFSLYSTDTQYF. The whole variable domain, remainder taken from reference TRBV7-8 and TRBJ2-3, is GAGVSQSPRYKVAKRGQDVALRCDPISGHVSLFWYQQALGQGPEFLTYFQNEAQLDKSGLPSDRFFAERPEGSVSTLKIQRTQQEDSAVYLCASSFSLYSTDTQYFGPGTRLTVL.